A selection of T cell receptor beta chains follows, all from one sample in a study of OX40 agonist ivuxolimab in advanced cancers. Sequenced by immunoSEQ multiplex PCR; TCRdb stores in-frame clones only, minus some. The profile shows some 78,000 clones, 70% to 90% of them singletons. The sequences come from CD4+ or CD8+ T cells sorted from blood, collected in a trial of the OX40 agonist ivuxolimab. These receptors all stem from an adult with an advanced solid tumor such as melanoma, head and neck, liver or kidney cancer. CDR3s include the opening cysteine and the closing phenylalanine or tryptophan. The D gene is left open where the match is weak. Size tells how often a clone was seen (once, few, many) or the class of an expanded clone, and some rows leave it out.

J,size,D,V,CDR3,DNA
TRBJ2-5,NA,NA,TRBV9,CASSDGTKETQYF,TGTGCCAGCAGCGATGGGACAAAAGAGACCCAGTACTTC
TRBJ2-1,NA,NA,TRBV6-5,CASSYVGGPYEQFF,TGTGCCAGCAGTTACGTGGGGGGGCCCTATGAGCAGTTCTTC
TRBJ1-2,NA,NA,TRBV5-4,CASSRGGYGYTF,TGTGCCAGCAGCCGTGGAGGGTATGGCTACACCTTC
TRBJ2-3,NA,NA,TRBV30,CAWSVLRVDTQYF,TGTGCCTGGAGTGTACTTAGGGTAGATACGCAGTATTTT
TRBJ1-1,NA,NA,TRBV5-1,CASSKIPGDTEAFF,TGCGCCAGCAGTAAGATTCCAGGGGACACTGAAGCTTTCTTT
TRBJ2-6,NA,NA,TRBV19,CATGSQGTPGANVLTF,TGTGCCACCGGGAGCCAGGGCACTCCTGGGGCCAACGTCCTGACTTTC
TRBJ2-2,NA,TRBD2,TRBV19,CASSPYGLAGETGELFF,TGTGCCAGTAGTCCGTACGGACTAGCGGGGGAAACCGGGGAGCTGTTTTTT
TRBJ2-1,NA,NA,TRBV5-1,CASSLDGYNEQFF,TGCGCCAGCAGCTTGGACGGATACAATGAGCAGTTCTTC
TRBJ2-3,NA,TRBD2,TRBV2,CASTVLASRTDTQYF,TGTGCCAGCACAGTACTAGCGTCCCGCACAGATACGCAGTATTTT
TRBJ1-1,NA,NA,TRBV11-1,CASSLVVEGTEAFF,TGTGCCAGCAGCTTAGTTGTCGAGGGGACTGAAGCTTTCTTT
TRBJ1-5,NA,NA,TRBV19,CASTDGRQNQPQHF,TGTGCCAGTACCGACGGACGCCAGAATCAGCCCCAGCATTTT
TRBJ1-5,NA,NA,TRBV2,CASSAGINQPQHF,TGTGCCAGCAGTGCCGGAATCAATCAGCCCCAGCATTTT
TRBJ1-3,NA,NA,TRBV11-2,CASSYDRSSGNTIYF,TGTGCCAGCAGCTACGACAGAAGCTCTGGAAACACCATATATTTT
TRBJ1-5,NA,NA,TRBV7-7,CASSPQGQGIPLCSNQPQHF,TGTGCCAGCAGCCCGCAGGGTCAGGGAATCCCACTGTGTAGCAATCAGCCCCAGCATTTT
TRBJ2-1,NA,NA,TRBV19,CASSLRGLEQFF,TGTGCCAGTAGTCTTCGAGGGCTTGAGCAGTTCTTC
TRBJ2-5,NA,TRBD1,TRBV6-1,CASSIPGTGSETQYF,TGTGCCAGCAGTATACCCGGGACAGGGTCAGAGACCCAGTACTTC
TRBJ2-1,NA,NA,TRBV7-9,CASSFNRVLNEQFF,TGTGCCAGCAGCTTTAACAGGGTTCTAAATGAGCAGTTCTTC
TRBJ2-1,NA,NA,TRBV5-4,CASSWGGSSPEQFF,TGTGCCAGCAGCTGGGGTGGATCCAGCCCTGAGCAGTTCTTC
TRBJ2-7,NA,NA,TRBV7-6,CASSLDETYEQYF,TGTGCCAGCAGCTTAGACGAGACCTACGAGCAGTACTTC
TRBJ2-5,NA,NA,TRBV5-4,CASSLDSSPRAQYF,TGTGCCAGCAGCTTGGACTCTAGCCCCAGGGCCCAGTACTTC
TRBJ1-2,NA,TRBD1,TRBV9,CASSGTGGESYGYTF,TGTGCCAGCAGTGGCACAGGGGGCGAGAGCTATGGCTACACCTTC
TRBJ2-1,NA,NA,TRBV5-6,CASSLYNEQFF,TGTGCCAGCAGCCTTTACAATGAGCAGTTCTTC
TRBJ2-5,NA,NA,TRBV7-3,CASSLNGGRNQETQYF,TGTGCCAGCAGCTTAAACGGGGGGCGAAACCAAGAGACCCAGTACTTC
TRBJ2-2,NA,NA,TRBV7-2,CASSLGSNTGELFF,TGTGCCAGCAGCTTAGGCTCGAACACCGGGGAGCTGTTTTTT
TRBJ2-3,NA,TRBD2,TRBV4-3,CASSQRPGLAGGDTQYF,TGCGCCAGCAGCCAACGACCCGGACTAGCGGGAGGAGATACGCAGTATTTT
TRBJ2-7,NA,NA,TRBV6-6,CASSYGTTNEQYF,TGTGCCAGCAGTTACGGGACCACGAACGAGCAGTACTTC
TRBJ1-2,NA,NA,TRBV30,CAWSVQGAEGYTF,TGTGCCTGGAGTGTACAAGGGGCGGAAGGCTACACCTTC
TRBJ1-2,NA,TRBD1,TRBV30,CAWSGQGTSSYYGYTF,TGTGCCTGGAGTGGACAGGGAACCTCATCTTACTATGGCTACACCTTC
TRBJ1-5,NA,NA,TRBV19,CASSIVEKGLQPQHF,TGTGCCAGTAGTATAGTGGAGAAGGGGTTACAGCCCCAGCATTTT
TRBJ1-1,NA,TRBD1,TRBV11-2,CASSLRAGGSEAFF,TGTGCCAGCAGCTTACGGGCAGGGGGCTCTGAAGCTTTCTTT
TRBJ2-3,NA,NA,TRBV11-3,CASSLGGAADTQYF,TGTGCCAGCAGCCTGGGGGGAGCGGCAGATACGCAGTATTTT
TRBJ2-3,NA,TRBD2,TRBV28,CASSLWTSGRVDTQYF,TGTGCCAGCAGTTTATGGACTAGCGGGAGAGTGGATACGCAGTATTTT
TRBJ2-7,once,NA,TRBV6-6,CASSYLHGYEQYF,TGTGCCAGCAGTTACCTACACGGCTACGAGCAGTACTTC
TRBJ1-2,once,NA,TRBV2,CASSQGSSYGYTF,TGTGCCAGTTCACAGGGATCGAGCTATGGCTACACCTTC
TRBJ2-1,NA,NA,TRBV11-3,CASSLQGEARYEQFF,TGTGCCAGCAGCTTACAAGGGGAGGCGCGGTATGAGCAGTTCTTC
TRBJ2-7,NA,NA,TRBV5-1,CASSIAQGIGEQYF,TGCGCCAGCAGCATCGCCCAGGGAATAGGGGAGCAGTACTTC
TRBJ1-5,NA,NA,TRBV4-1,CASSPQGHLSNQPQHF,TGCGCCAGCAGCCCGCAGGGACACCTTAGCAATCAGCCCCAGCATTTT
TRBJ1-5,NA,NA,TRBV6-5,CASRQGHSSNQPQHF,TGTGCCAGCAGACAAGGACACTCTAGCAATCAGCCCCAGCATTTT
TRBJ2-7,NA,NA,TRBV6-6,CASSSAGEEQYF,TGTGCCAGCAGTTCAGCTGGGGAGGAGCAGTACTTC
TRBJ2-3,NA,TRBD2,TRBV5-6,CASSSGGGGYLLDTQYF,TGTGCCAGCAGCTCGGGAGGCGGGGGATACCTGCTAGATACGCAGTATTTT
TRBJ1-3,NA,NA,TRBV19,CASSLRVGNTIYF,TGTGCCAGTAGTCTCCGGGTTGGAAACACCATATATTTT
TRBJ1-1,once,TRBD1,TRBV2,CASRDRDGVGTEAFF,TGTGCCAGCAGGGACAGGGATGGGGTAGGCACTGAAGCTTTCTTT
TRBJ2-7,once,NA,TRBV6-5,CASSEVAGPYEQYF,TGTGCCAGCAGTGAAGTCGCGGGCCCCTACGAGCAGTACTTC
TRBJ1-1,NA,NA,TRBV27,CASSSNQGPMSEAFF,TGTGCCAGCAGTTCCAATCAGGGCCCTATGTCTGAAGCTTTCTTT
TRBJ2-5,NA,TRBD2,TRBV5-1,CASSFSKRGAGETQYF,TGCGCCAGCAGCTTCAGTAAGCGGGGGGCGGGAGAGACCCAGTACTTC
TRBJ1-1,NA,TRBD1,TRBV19,CASSITGGQGLFF,TGTGCCAGTAGTATAACAGGGGGACAGGGCCTTTTCTTT
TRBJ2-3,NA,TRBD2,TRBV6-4,CASSGSPGTSDTDTQYF,TGTGCCAGCAGTGGCTCCCCAGGGACTAGCGACACAGATACGCAGTATTTT
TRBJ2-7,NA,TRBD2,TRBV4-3,CASSPQGLREPYEQYF,TGCGCCAGCAGCCCCCAGGGATTGCGGGAGCCCTACGAGCAGTACTTC
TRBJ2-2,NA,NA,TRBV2,CARGGLLSTGELFF,TGTGCCAGGGGGGGACTCCTTAGCACCGGGGAGCTGTTTTTT
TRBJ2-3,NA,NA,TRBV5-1,CASSFAGSSPGTDTQYF,TGCGCCAGCAGCTTCGCTGGGTCTAGTCCGGGTACAGATACGCAGTATTTT
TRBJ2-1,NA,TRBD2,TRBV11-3,CASSLGLAGGHEQFF,TGTGCCAGCAGCTTAGGCCTAGCGGGGGGGCATGAGCAGTTCTTC
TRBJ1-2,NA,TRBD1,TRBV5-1,CASSLGTGGGYGYTF,TGCGCCAGCAGCCTGGGGACAGGGGGCGGCTATGGCTACACCTTC
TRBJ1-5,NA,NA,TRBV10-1,CASSTRTGRINQPQHF,TGCGCCAGCAGTACCCGAACAGGGAGGATTAATCAGCCCCAGCATTTT
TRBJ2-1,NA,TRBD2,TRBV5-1,CASSLGRTSGGAWNEQFF,TGCGCCAGCAGCTTGGGAAGGACTAGCGGGGGGGCCTGGAATGAGCAGTTCTTC
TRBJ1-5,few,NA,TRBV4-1,CASSPGVYSNQPQHF,TGCGCCAGCAGTCCAGGGGTTTATAGCAATCAGCCCCAGCATTTT
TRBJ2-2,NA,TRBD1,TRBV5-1,CASSLAVDRGNTGELFF,TGCGCCAGCAGCTTGGCTGTGGACAGGGGCAACACCGGGGAGCTGTTTTTT
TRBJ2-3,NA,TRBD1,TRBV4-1,CASSQGQGVTDTQYF,TGCGCCAGCAGCCAGGGACAGGGGGTCACAGATACGCAGTATTTT
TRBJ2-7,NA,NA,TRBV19,CASSIVGVSNEQYF,TGTGCCAGTAGTATCGTCGGGGTCTCCAACGAGCAGTACTTC
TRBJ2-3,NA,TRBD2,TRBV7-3,CASSSGTSGGADTQYF,TGTGCCAGCAGCAGTGGGACTAGCGGGGGGGCGGATACGCAGTATTTT
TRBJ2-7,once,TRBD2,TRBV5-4,CASSLETSGKYEQYF,TGTGCCAGCAGCTTGGAAACTAGCGGAAAATACGAGCAGTACTTC